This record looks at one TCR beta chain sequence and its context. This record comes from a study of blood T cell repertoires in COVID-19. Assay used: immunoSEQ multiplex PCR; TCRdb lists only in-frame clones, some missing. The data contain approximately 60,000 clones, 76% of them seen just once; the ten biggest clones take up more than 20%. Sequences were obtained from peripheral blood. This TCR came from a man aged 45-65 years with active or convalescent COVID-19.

The CDR3 DNA reads TGTGCCATCAGTGACTCCAGGGAAAATGAAAAACTGTTTTTT. Its translation: CAISDSRENEKLFF. The J gene is TRBJ1-4, the V gene TRBV10-3; weak D call: TRBD1 (5 bases). The V end was cut by 3 bases, the J end by 5 bases, with 10 bases between. Germline V gives CDR1 ENHRY, CDR2 SYGVKD. CDR3 length: 14 residues.